This TCR beta chain came from a study of blood T cell repertoires in COVID-19. On the study more broadly: From the United States, Italy and Spain came samples of acute and convalescent COVID-19. PBMCs, B-cell-depleted T cells, or T cells were the source of the cDNA or gDNA that made up the material.

As handled by the study authors: Using reference gene primer amplification, nucleated cell counts were estimated. The repertoire was sequenced with immunoSEQ multiplex PCR; TCRdb's copy has only in-frame clones and lacks some. That table furnishes V, J and clone size, whereas the DNA furnished D and trimming. The table shows 200,000 to 250,000 clones, with around 90% occurring only once. The germline CDR1 and CDR2 sequences are LNHDA and SQIVND (reference sequence). The CDR3 length is 16 residues. The V and J ends lost 3 bases and 4 bases respectively, with 16 bases between them. The source is a man aged 25-45 years with acute or convalescent COVID-19. Material for sequencing was peripheral blood. V and J are TRBV19 and TRBJ1-3; no clear D. In DNA, the CDR3 is TGTGCCAGTAGTATCGTCCTGTCGGGGATGGGAAACACCATATATTTT. Amino acid sequence: CASSIVLSGMGNTIYF.